The following is a TCR beta chain sequence with its context. This specimen comes from a study of cytomegalovirus exposure and HLA in healthy donors. PCR used 60 Vbeta primers and 13 Jbeta primers. Only in-frame clones appear in the TCRdb table, and some are missing; sequencing was by immunoSEQ multiplex PCR. The table records around 180,000 clones, around 80% of them present only once. What was sequenced was PBMCs. This clonotype originated in a girl between 2 and 10 years old in good health and CMV-seropositive.

CDR3 loop: CASSLGSAGATEAFF. The CDR3 DNA reads as TGTGCCAGCAGCTTAGGTTCCGCAGGGGCAACTGAAGCTTTCTTT. This chain uses TRBV13 with TRBJ1-1; D is possibly TRBD1 (6 bases). The CDR3 contains 15 residues. Germline loops: CDR1 PRHDT, CDR2 FYEKMQ (reference sequence). The V gene lost 0 bases and the J gene lost 5 bases, with 13 bases spanning the gap.